The clone carrying this T cell receptor (beta chain) was seen repeatedly, ten times or more. V dropped 5 bases and J dropped 4; count of bases not matched to a gene: 8. The CDR3 loop spans 17 amino acids. CDR1 and CDR2 (germline): SGHRS, YFSETQ. This sample is drawn from a study of shared clonotypes between healthy human individuals. Genomic DNA of each subset was evenly split across several immunoSEQ plates. Some clones are missing from TCRdb's copy, which holds only in-frame ones; the method was immunoSEQ multiplex PCR. The sample lists approximately 700,000 clones, 73% occurring once. Sequencing used memory CD4+ T cells sorted from blood. Subset reported: CD45RA-negative fraction. This chain links TRBV5-1 with TRBJ2-2; 13 bases are a match to TRBD2. This TCR was sampled from a woman in her 30s in good health. CDR3 loop: CASRLLGTSGITGELFF. CDR3 DNA: TGCGCCAGCAGATTATTGGGGACTAGCGGGATCACCGGGGAGCTGTTTTTT. Variable domain in full (rest from reference TRBV5-1 and TRBJ2-2): KAGVTQTPRYLIKTRGQQVTLSCSPISGHRSVSWYQQTPGQGLQFLFEYFSETQRNKGNFPGRFSGRQFSNSRSEMNVSTLELGDSALYLCASRLLGTSGITGELFFGEGSRLTVL.